This TCR beta chain comes out of a study of blood T cell repertoires in COVID-19. Whole-study context: Acute and convalescent COVID-19 samples came from the United States, Italy and Spain. Nucleic acid was either cDNA or gDNA, and it came from T cells, B-cell-depleted T cells, or PBMCs.

Sequencing used immunoSEQ multiplex PCR; TCRdb keeps in-frame clones, though not all of them. The data contain some 300,000 clones, around 87% of them singletons. Between the trimmed V and J ends, which lost 6 bases and 6 bases, there was a span of 12 bases. The CDR3 runs 13 residues. Germline values: CDR1 MDHEN, CDR2 SYDVKM. The TCR sequence derives from a woman aged 40 to 50 with COVID-19, enrolled during active disease. The sample taken for sequencing was peripheral blood. This chain connects TRBV28 to TRBJ1-5; no clear D gene. For the CDR3, the DNA is TGTGCCAGCAGCCCGGGAATAGTTCAGCCCCAGCATTTT. This translates into CASSPGIVQPQHF. Full variable domain (missing parts from reference TRBV28 and TRBJ1-5): DVKVTQSSRYLVKRTGEKVFLECVQDMDHENMFWYRQDPGLGLRLIYFSYDVKMKEKGDIPEGYSVSREKKERFSLILESASTNQTSMYLCASSPGIVQPQHFGDGTRLSIL.